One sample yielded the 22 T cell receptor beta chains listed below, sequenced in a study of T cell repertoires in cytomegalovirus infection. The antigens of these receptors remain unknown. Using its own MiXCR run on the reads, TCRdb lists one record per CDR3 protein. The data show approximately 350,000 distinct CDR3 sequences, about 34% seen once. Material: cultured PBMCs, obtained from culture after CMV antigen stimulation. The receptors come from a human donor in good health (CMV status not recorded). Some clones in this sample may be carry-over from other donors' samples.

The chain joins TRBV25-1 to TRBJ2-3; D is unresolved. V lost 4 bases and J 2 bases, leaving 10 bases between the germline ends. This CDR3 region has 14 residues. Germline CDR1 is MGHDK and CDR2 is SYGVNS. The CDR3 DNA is TGTGCCAGCAGTGCAGGCACCTTCACAGATACGCAGTATTTT. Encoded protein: CASSAGTFTDTQYF. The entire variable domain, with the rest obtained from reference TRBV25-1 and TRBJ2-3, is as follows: EADIYQTPRYLVIGTGKKITLECSQTMGHDKMYWYQQDPGMELHLIHYSYGVNSTEKGDLSSESTVSRIRTEHFPLTLESARPSHTSQYLCASSAGTFTDTQYFGPGTRLTVL.

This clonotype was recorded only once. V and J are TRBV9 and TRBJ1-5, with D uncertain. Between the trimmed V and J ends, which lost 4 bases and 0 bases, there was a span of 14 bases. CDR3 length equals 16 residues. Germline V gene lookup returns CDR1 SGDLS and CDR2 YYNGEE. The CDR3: CASSLEGDYSNQPQHF. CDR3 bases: TGTGCCAGCAGCCTAGAGGGAGATTATAGCAATCAGCCCCAGCATTTT.

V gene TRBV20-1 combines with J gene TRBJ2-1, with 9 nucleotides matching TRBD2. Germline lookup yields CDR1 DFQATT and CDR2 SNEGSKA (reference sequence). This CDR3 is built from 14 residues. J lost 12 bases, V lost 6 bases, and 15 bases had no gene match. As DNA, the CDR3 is TGCAGTGCCAGTCCACTAGCGGGCGGGATGGGGCAGTTCTTC. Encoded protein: CSASPLAGGMGQFF.

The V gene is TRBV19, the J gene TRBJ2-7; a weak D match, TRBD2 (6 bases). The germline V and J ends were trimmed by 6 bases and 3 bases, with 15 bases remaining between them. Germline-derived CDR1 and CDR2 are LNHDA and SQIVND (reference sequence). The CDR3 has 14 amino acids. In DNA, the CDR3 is TGTGCCAGTAGCAATAGCGGAGCTAGCTACGAGCAGTACTTC. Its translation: CASSNSGASYEQYF.

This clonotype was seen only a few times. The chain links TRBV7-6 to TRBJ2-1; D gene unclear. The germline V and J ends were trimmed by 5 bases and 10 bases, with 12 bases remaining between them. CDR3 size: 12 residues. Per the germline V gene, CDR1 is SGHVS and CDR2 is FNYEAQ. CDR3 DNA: TGTGCCAGCAGCCCCGATCGGCGCGAGCAGTTCTTC. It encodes CASSPDRREQFF.

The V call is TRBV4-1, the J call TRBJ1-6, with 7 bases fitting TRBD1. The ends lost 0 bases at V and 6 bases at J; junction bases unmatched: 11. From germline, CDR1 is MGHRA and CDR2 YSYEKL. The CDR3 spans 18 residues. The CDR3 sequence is CASSQERSLGQFNSPLHF. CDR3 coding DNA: TGCGCCAGCAGCCAAGAGAGGTCTTTGGGACAGTTTAATTCACCCCTCCACTTT.

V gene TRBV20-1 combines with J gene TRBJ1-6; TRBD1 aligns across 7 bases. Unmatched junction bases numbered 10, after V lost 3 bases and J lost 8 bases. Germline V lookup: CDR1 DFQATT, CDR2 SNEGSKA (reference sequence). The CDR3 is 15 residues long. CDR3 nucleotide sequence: TGCAGTGCTAGGAAAACCAGGGGGATGGATTCACCCCTCCACTTT. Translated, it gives CSARKTRGMDSPLHF.

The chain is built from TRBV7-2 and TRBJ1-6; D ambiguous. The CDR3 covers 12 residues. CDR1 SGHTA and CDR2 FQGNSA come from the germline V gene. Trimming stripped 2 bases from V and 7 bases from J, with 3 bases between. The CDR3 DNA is TGTGCCAGCAGCTTAATGAATTCACCCCTCCACTTT. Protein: CASSLMNSPLHF.

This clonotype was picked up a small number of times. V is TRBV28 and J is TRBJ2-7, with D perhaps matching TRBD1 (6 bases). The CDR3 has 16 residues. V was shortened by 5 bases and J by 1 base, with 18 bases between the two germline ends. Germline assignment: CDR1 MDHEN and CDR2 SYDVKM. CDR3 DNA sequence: TGTGCCAGCAGTCAGAACAGGGCGTGGATTTCCTACGAGCAGTACTTC. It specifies CASSQNRAWISYEQYF. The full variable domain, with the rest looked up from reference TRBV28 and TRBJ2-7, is DVKVTQSSRYLVKRTGEKVFLECVQDMDHENMFWYRQDPGLGLRLIYFSYDVKMKEKGDIPEGYSVSREKKERFSLILESASTNQTSMYLCASSQNRAWISYEQYFGPGTRLTVT.

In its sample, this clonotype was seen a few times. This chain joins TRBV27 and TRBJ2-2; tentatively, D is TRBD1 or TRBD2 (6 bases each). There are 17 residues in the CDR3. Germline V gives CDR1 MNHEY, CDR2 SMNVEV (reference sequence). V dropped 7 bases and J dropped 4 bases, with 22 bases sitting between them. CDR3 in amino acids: CASKEFRGGSITGELFF. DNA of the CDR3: TGTGCCAGCAAGGAGTTCAGGGGAGGATCTATCACCGGGGAGCTGTTTTTT.

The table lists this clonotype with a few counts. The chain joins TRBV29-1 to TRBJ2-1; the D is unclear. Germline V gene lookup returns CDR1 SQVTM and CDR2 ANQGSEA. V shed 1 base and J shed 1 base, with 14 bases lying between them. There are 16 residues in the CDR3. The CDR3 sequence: CSVEGAKSKSYNEQFF. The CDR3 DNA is TGCAGCGTTGAAGGGGCGAAGTCAAAGTCCTACAATGAGCAGTTCTTC.

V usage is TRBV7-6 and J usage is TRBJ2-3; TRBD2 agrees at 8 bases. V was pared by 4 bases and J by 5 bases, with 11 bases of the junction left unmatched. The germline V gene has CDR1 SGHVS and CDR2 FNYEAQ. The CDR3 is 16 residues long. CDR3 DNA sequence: TGTGCCAGCAGCTCAAATCCGGGACTAGAATTAGATACGCAGTATTTT. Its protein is CASSSNPGLELDTQYF.

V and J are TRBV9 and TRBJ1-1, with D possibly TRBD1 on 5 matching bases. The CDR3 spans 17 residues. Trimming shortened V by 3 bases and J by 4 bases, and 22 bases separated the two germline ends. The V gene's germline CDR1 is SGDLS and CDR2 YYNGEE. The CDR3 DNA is TGTGCCAGCAGCGCGGACCTTCGATTGGGGACGGGCACTGAAGCTTTCTTT. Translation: CASSADLRLGTGTEAFF.

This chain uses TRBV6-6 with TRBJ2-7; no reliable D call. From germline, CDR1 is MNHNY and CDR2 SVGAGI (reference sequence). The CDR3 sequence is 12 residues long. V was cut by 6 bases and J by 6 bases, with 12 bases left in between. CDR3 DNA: TGTGCCAGCAGCCCCAGTGTGGGCGAGCAGTACGTC. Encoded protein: CASSPSVGEQYV.

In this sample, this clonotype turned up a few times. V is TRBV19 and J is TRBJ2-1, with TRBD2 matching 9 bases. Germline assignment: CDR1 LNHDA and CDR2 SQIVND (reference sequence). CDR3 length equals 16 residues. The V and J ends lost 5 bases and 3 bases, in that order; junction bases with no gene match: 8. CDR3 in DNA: TGTGCCAGTAGTCAATTTAGCGGGAGTCTCTACAATGAGCAGTTCTTC. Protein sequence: CASSQFSGSLYNEQFF.

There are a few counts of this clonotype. The CDR3 protein is CASSQGLAGRDEQYF. As DNA, the CDR3 is TGCGCCAGCAGCCAAGGACTAGCGGGACGGGACGAGCAGTACTTC. The rearrangement joins TRBV4-1 to TRBJ2-7; 11 bases fit TRBD2. Per germline, CDR1 MGHRA and CDR2 YSYEKL. V gave up 1 base and J gave up 5 bases; unmatched junction bases: 4. The CDR3 loop spans 15 amino acids.

The CDR3: CASGDFQETQYF. The CDR3 nucleotides read TGTGCCAGCGGGGACTTTCAAGAGACCCAGTACTTC. The V gene is TRBV11-1, the J gene TRBJ2-5; a possible D gene is TRBD2 (6 bases). Trimming removed 8 bases at V and 2 bases at J, with 9 bases between. Germline V gives CDR1 SGHAT, CDR2 FQDESV (reference sequence). The CDR3 is made up of 12 amino acids.

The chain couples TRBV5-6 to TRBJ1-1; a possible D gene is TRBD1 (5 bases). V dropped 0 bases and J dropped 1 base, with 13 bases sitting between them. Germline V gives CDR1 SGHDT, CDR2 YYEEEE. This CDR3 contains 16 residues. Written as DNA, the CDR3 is TGTGCCAGCAGCTTGGGACAGCGGTTGGGGAACACTGAAGCTTTCTTT. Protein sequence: CASSLGQRLGNTEAFF. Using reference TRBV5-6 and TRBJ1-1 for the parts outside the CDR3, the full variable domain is DAGVTQSPTHLIKTRGQQVTLRCSPKSGHDTVSWYQQALGQGPQFIFQYYEEEERQRGNFPDRFSGHQFPNYSSELNVNALLLGDSALYLCASSLGQRLGNTEAFFGQGTRLTVV.

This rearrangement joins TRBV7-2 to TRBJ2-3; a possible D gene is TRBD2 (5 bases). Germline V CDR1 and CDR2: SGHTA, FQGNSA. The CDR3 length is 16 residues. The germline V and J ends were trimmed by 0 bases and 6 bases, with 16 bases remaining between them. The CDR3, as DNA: TGTGCCAGCAGCTTAGCCGGCGGGCGAGGTGGTGATACGCAGTATTTT. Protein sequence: CASSLAGGRGGDTQYF. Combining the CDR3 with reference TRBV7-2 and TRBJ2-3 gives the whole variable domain GAGVSQSPSNKVTEKGKDVELRCDPISGHTALYWYRQSLGQGLEFLIYFQGNSAPDKSGLPSDRFSAERTGGSVSTLTIQRTQQEDSAVYLCASSLAGGRGGDTQYFGPGTRLTVL.

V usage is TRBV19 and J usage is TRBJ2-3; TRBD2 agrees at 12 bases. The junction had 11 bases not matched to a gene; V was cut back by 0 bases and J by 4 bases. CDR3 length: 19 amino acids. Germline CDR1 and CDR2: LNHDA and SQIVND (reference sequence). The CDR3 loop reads CASSIDQLAGGSPADTQYF. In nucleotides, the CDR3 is TGTGCCAGTAGTATAGATCAACTAGCGGGAGGATCCCCCGCAGATACGCAGTATTTT.

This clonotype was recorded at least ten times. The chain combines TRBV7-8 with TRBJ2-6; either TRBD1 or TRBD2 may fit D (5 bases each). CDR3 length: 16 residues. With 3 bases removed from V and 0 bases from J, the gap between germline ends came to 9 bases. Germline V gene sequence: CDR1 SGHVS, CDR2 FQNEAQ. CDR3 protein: CASSLGVHSGANVLTF. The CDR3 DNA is TGTGCCAGCAGCTTGGGGGTCCACTCTGGGGCCAACGTCCTGACTTTC.

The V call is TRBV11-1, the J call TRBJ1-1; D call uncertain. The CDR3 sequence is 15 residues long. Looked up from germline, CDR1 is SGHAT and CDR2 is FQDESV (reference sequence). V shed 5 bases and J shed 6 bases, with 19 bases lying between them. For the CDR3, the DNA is TGTGCCAGCAGCAACTTTCGTTTCGGCGGGGCTGAAGCTTTCTTT. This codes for CASSNFRFGGAEAFF.